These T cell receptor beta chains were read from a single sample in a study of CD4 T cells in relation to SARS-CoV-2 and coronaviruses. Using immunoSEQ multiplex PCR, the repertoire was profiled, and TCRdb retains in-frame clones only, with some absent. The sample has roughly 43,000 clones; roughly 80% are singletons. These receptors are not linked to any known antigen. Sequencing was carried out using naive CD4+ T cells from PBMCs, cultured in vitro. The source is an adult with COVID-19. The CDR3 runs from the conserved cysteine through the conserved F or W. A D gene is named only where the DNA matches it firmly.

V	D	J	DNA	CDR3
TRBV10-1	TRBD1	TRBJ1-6	TGCGCCAGCTATGTACTTGACAGGGGCAATTCACCCCTCCACTTT	CASYVLDRGNSPLHF
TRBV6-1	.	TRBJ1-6	TGTGCCAGCAGTGGGCGGGGGAGGAGGTATAATTCACCCCTCCACTTT	CASSGRGRRYNSPLHF
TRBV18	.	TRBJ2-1	TGTGCCAGCTCACTATCCGTAGGGGTCAATGAGCAGTTCTTC	CASSLSVGVNEQFF
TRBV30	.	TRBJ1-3	TGTGCCTGGAGTAAGAGCTCTGGAAACACCATATATTTT	CAWSKSSGNTIYF
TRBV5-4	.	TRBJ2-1	TGTGCCAGCAGCTTCGATAATGAGCAGTTCTTC	CASSFDNEQFF
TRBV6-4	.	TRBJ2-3	TGTGCCAGCTCTTATAGCGGAACAGATACGCAGTATTTT	CASSYSGTDTQYF
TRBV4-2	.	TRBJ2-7	TGTGCCAGCAGCCAAGATCTTCTAGCGACCTCCTACGAGCAGTACTTC	CASSQDLLATSYEQYF
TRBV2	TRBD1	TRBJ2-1	TGTGCCAGCAGTGTTACCGGGACAGGGGGAAATGAGCAGTTCTTC	CASSVTGTGGNEQFF
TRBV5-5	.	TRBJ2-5	TGTGCCAGCAGCTTGGATCGCGGGGTAGTTCAAGAGACCCAGTACTTC	CASSLDRGVVQETQYF
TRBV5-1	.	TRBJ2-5	TGCGCCAGCGTCCCTCGAAGCTCGTCCCAAGAGACCCAGTACTTC	CASVPRSSSQETQYF
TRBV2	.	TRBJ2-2	TGTGCCGGTAGCATATTGGACACCGGGGAGCTGTTTTTT	CAGSILDTGELFF